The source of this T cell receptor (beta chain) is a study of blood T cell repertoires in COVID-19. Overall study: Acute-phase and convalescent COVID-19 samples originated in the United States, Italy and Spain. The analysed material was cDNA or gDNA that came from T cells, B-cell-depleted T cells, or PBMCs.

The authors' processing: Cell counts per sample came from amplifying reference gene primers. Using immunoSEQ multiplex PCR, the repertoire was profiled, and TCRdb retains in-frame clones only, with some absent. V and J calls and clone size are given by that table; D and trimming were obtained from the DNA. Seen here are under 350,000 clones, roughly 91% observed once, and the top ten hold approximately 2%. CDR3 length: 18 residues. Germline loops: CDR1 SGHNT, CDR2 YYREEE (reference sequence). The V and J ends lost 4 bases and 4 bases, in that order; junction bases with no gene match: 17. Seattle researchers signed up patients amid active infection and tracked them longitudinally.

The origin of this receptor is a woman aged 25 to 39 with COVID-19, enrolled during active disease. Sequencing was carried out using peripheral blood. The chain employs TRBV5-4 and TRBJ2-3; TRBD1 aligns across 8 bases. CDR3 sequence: CASSAPGRTGRVADTQYF. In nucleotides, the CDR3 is TGTGCCAGCAGCGCGCCCGGAAGGACAGGGAGAGTGGCAGATACGCAGTATTTT.